These 5 T cell receptor beta chains came from one sample sequenced in a study of blood T cells in healthy people across ages. Through a sample-barcoded 5' primer and a J-beta primer mix, a second PCR was run for roughly 7 to 11 cycles. TCRdb reanalysed the 5' RACE reads using MiXCR and keeps one entry per CDR3 protein. The sample shows 750,000 to 1,000,000 distinct CDR3 sequences, about 29% of them seen only once. These sequences were also reported in another study, on T cells of mothers and their children.

Sequencing input: blood. All receptors come from a middle-aged woman in good health.

A single count supports this clonotype. The chain has TRBV11-2 and TRBJ2-7; possibly TRBD1 for D (6 bases). The CDR3 totals 16 residues. CDR1 is SGHAT, CDR2 FQNNGV, per germline. Deletions cut 5 bases from V and 1 base from J, with 18 bases between. CDR3 nucleotides: TGTGCCAGCAGCGGACCCCCCGACAGGTCTTCCTACGAGCAGTACTTC. It codes for CASSGPPDRSSYEQYF.

This chain joins TRBV10-3 and TRBJ2-1; 11 bases match TRBD2. J was trimmed by 10 bases and V by 7 bases; bases with no gene match: 9. This CDR3 contains 14 residues. Germline CDR1 and CDR2: ENHRY and SYGVKD. Written as DNA, the CDR3 is TGTGCCATCACAGCCGGGACTAGCGGAGGGGAGCAGTTCTTC. It encodes CAITAGTSGGEQFF.

The V and J genes are TRBV7-9 and TRBJ2-2; D remains ambiguous. The germline V gene encodes CDR1 SEHNR and CDR2 FQNEAQ (reference sequence). The CDR3 consists of 14 residues. Trimming removed 4 bases from V and 5 bases from J, with 11 bases in between. The chain's CDR3 is CASSSGIRTGELFF. The CDR3 nucleotides read TGTGCCAGCAGCTCCGGAATTCGGACCGGGGAGCTGTTTTTT.

The chain uses TRBV18 and TRBJ2-3; no reliable D call. Trimming cost V 1 base and J 1 base, with 6 bases left between them. Looked up from germline, CDR1 is KGHSH and CDR2 is LQKENI. This CDR3 contains 14 residues. This CDR3 reads CASSPQMGTDTQYF. The CDR3 coding sequence is TGTGCCAGCTCACCACAAATGGGCACAGATACGCAGTATTTT. The full variable domain, with the rest looked up from reference TRBV18 and TRBJ2-3, is NAGVMQNPRHLVRRRGQEARLRCSPMKGHSHVYWYRQLPEEGLKFMVYLQKENIIDESGMPKERFSAEFPKEGPSILRIQQVVRGDSAAYFCASSPQMGTDTQYFGPGTRLTVL.

V is TRBV7-6 and J is TRBJ2-5; 10 bases fit TRBD2. Losses at the gene ends were 3 bases for V and 7 bases for J; bases not matched to a gene: 5. The CDR3 has 14 residues. Germline V gene data show CDR1 as SGHVS and CDR2 as FNYEAQ. As DNA, the CDR3 is TGTGCCAGCAGCTTGAGGCAGCGGGGGGGGACCCAGTACTTC. This sequence encodes CASSLRQRGGTQYF.